Following are 22 T cell receptor beta chains from one sample sequenced in a study of blood T cell repertoires in COVID-19 (dated by TCRdb to the early 2020s). Receptor amplification or capture employed the immunoSEQ multiplex PCR assay. Imported from immuneACCESS, the table was reduced by TCRdb to in-frame sequences with V and J called. These copies leave out some clones; in studies compared against another copy, an unresolved V gene accounts for under half, and the cause of the remainder is not known. In all, the sample holds 200,000 to 250,000 clones, and 82% of those were seen once. The top ten clones comprise 4% to 5% of the sample. The specimen sequenced was peripheral blood. Receptors were obtained from a woman between 70 and 85 years old with acute or convalescent COVID-19.

The chain links TRBV9 to TRBJ1-4, with D perhaps matching TRBD1 (5 bases). V shed 4 bases and J shed 4 bases, with 14 bases lying between them. The CDR3 length is 15 residues. Germline values: CDR1 SGDLS, CDR2 YYNGEE. The CDR3 protein is CASSISQGINEKLFF. CDR3 nucleotide sequence: TGTGCCAGCAGCATCAGTCAGGGTATTAATGAAAAACTGTTTTTT. Full variable domain (rest looked up from reference TRBV9 and TRBJ1-4): DSGVTQTPKHLITATGQRVTLRCSPRSGDLSVYWYQQSLDQGLQFLIQYYNGEERAKGNILERFSAQQFPDLHSELNLSSLELGDSALYFCASSISQGINEKLFFGSGTQLSVL.

The chain couples TRBV7-9 to TRBJ2-7; 9 nucleotides agree with TRBD1. CDR3 length: 16 residues. Losses at the gene ends were 1 base for V and 5 bases for J; bases not matched to a gene: 9. CDR1 is SEHNR and CDR2 is FQNEAQ in the germline V gene (reference sequence). The chain's CDR3 is CASSLVVGQGPHEQYF. CDR3 bases: TGTGCCAGCAGCTTAGTTGTAGGACAGGGGCCACACGAGCAGTACTTC.

For the CDR3, the DNA is TGTGCCAGCAGCTTGTCTTTAGGGGCCTCCTACAATGAGCAGTTCTTC. This codes for CASSLSLGASYNEQFF. V usage is TRBV5-4 and J usage is TRBJ2-1, with D tentatively TRBD1 (5 bases). The CDR3 spans 16 residues. Germline lookup yields CDR1 SGHNT and CDR2 YYREEE (reference sequence). V was trimmed by 1 base and J by 0 bases, leaving 11 bases between them.

For the CDR3, the DNA is TGTGCCAGCAGTGCCTACCGGGACTTCAGCTCTGGAAACACCATATATTTT. Translation: CASSAYRDFSSGNTIYF. This chain joins TRBV6-1 and TRBJ1-3; D might be TRBD1 (5 bases). The V end was cut by 4 bases, the J end by 0 bases, with 16 bases between. The CDR3 covers 17 residues. Germline CDR1 is MNHNS and CDR2 is SASEGT.

This sequence joins TRBV20-1 and TRBJ1-2; D gene unclear. The CDR3 covers 12 residues. Germline values: CDR1 DFQATT, CDR2 SNEGSKA (reference sequence). Trimming took off 3 bases at V and 4 bases at J, with 9 bases between the two ends. CDR3 region: CSASEQFYGYTF. The CDR3 coding sequence is TGCAGTGCTAGTGAACAGTTCTATGGCTACACCTTC.

The chain links TRBV15 to TRBJ2-7; TRBD2 aligns across 7 bases. The ends lost 3 bases at V and 6 bases at J; junction bases unmatched: 8. The CDR3 contains 14 residues. The germline gives CDR1 LNHNV, CDR2 YYDKDF (reference sequence). The CDR3 coding sequence is TGTGCCACCAGCAGTTCCGGGACTACGGGCGAGCAGTACTTC. Encoded protein: CATSSSGTTGEQYF.

CDR3 nucleotides: TGTGCCAGTAGTATTGTACAGTTGAATCAGCCCCAGCATTTT. Its translation: CASSIVQLNQPQHF. This chain joins TRBV19 and TRBJ1-5; D is unclear. V lost 3 bases and J 4 bases, leaving 10 bases between the germline ends. Germline V lookup: CDR1 LNHDA, CDR2 SQIVND (reference sequence). The CDR3 covers 14 residues.

This clone was picked up one time. The chain employs TRBV25-1 and TRBJ2-2; 9 bases match TRBD1. This CDR3 region has 14 residues. Germline CDR1 is MGHDK and CDR2 is SYGVNS. V shed 7 bases and J 5 bases; nucleotides not matched to a gene: 5. The CDR3 loop is CASTGTGITGELFF. The CDR3 DNA reads TGTGCCAGCACGGGGACAGGGATTACCGGGGAGCTGTTTTTT.

The chain links TRBV7-2 to TRBJ1-5, with D possibly being TRBD1 (6 bases). Germline values: CDR1 SGHTA, CDR2 FQGNSA. V lost 1 base to trimming and J lost 0 bases, with 13 bases between them. This CDR3 has 17 amino acids. CDR3 in amino acids: CASSLERGHYSNQPQHF. CDR3 sequence (DNA): TGTGCCAGCAGCTTAGAACGGGGACATTATAGCAATCAGCCCCAGCATTTT.

This clone has just one count. The J gene is TRBJ2-1, the V gene TRBV4-2, with 7 bases aligning to TRBD1. The V gene end was trimmed by 0 bases and the J gene end by 2 bases; junction bases not matched to a gene: 4. The CDR3 spans 16 residues. Germline loops: CDR1 LGHNA, CDR2 YNFKEQ. The CDR3 coding sequence is TGTGCCAGCAGCCAAGACAGACAGGGAACCTACAATGAGCAGTTCTTC. This encodes CASSQDRQGTYNEQFF.

The chain links TRBV3-1 (or the pseudogene TRBV3-2) to TRBJ2-2, with 10 bases aligning to TRBD2. Germline CDR1 LGHDT, CDR2 YNNKEL (reference sequence). The V and J ends lost 2 bases and 14 bases, in that order; junction bases with no gene match: 14. This CDR3 contains 16 residues. The CDR3 DNA is TGTGCCAGCAGCCAATCGGGACTAGCGCCCGATATAGAACTGTTTTTT. Amino acids: CASSQSGLAPDIELFF.

The genes are TRBV7-9 and TRBJ2-1, with 11 bases aligning to TRBD2. CDR1 is SEHNR, CDR2 FQNEAQ, per germline (reference sequence). Unmatched junction bases numbered 5, after V lost 6 bases and J lost 4 bases. CDR3 length: 15 residues. This chain's CDR3 is CASSRGTSGYNEQFF. The CDR3 DNA is TGTGCCAGCAGTCGCGGGACTAGCGGATACAATGAGCAGTTCTTC.

The rearrangement uses TRBV7-9 and TRBJ1-2; TRBD1 is a possible D gene (5 bases). The V end was cut by 4 bases, the J end by 4 bases, with 19 bases between. The CDR3 has 16 amino acids. Germline V CDR1 and CDR2: SEHNR, FQNEAQ (reference sequence). CDR3 coding DNA: TGTGCCAGCAGCTCCCAGGACACCCCTCGAGGCTATGGCTACACCTTC. It yields the protein CASSSQDTPRGYGYTF.

The chain couples TRBV6-5 to TRBJ2-5; 10 positions agree with TRBD2. The CDR3 is made up of 13 amino acids. Germline lookup yields CDR1 MNHEY and CDR2 SVGAGI. With 7 bases clipped from V and 5 bases from J, the junction kept 4 bases outside the gene matches. CDR3 in amino acids: CASTGLALETQYF. CDR3 sequence (DNA): TGTGCCAGCACGGGACTAGCGTTGGAGACCCAGTACTTC.

The chain is built from TRBV7-2 and TRBJ1-2; TRBD1 matches 8 bases. Germline loops: CDR1 SGHTA, CDR2 FQGNSA. With V trimmed by 2 bases and J by 6 bases, 14 bases remained unmatched. The CDR3 has 17 residues. CDR3 loop: CASSLFADRGRDDGYTF. The CDR3 coding sequence is TGTGCCAGCAGCTTATTTGCCGACAGGGGTCGGGACGATGGCTACACCTTC.

The rearrangement uses TRBV3-1 (or the pseudogene TRBV3-2) and TRBJ2-1; TRBD2 matches 10 bases. Trimming at V came to 3 bases and at J to 4 bases, leaving 3 bases not matched to a gene. The CDR3 loop spans 15 amino acids. CDR1 LGHDT and CDR2 YNNKEL come from the germline V gene (reference sequence). The DNA for the CDR3 is TGTGCCAGCAGCCACTTAGCGGGGGGTTACAATGAGCAGTTCTTC. Its protein product is CASSHLAGGYNEQFF.

This chain uses TRBV28 with TRBJ2-5; D is perhaps TRBD1 (5 bases). Between the trimmed V and J ends, which lost 3 bases and 1 base, there was a span of 15 bases. Germline loops: CDR1 MDHEN, CDR2 SYDVKM. The CDR3 loop spans 16 amino acids. The DNA of the CDR3 is TGTGCCAGCAGTTTTGGGCTTCTGGGGCCCCAAGAGACCCAGTACTTC. It is translated as CASSFGLLGPQETQYF.

This chain links TRBV5-4 with TRBJ1-2; 7 positions agree with TRBD1. This CDR3 comprises 15 residues. CDR1 is SGHNT and CDR2 is YYREEE in the germline V gene (reference sequence). Unmatched junction bases numbered 3, after V lost 1 base and J lost 0 bases. The CDR3 loop is CASSLPGQANYGYTF. Written as DNA, the CDR3 is TGTGCCAGCAGCTTGCCTGGACAGGCTAACTATGGCTACACCTTC.

To note about this clone: The sample has other DNA sequences that encode this CDR3 too. V and J are TRBV29-1 and TRBJ1-4, with 10 bases lining up with TRBD1. The CDR3 extends over 12 amino acids. Germline V lookup: CDR1 SQVTM, CDR2 ANQGSEA. V lost 6 bases to trimming and J lost 8 bases; unmatched junction nucleotides: 3. CDR3 in amino acids: CSVRTGGEKLFF. CDR3 bases: TGCAGCGTAAGGACAGGGGGGGAAAAACTGTTTTTT.

The chain couples TRBV18 to TRBJ1-1, with a possible D match to TRBD1 (6 bases). This CDR3 comprises 16 residues. In germline, CDR1 is KGHSH, CDR2 LQKENI. V was clipped by 3 bases and J by 3 bases, with 17 bases between them. For the CDR3, the DNA is TGTGCCAGCTCACCGTGGGACAATCCAGGAGACACTGAAGCTTTCTTT. The encoded protein is CASSPWDNPGDTEAFF.

The rearrangement links TRBV5-1 to TRBJ1-6; a possible D gene is TRBD1 (6 bases). Germline V CDR1 and CDR2: SGHRS, YFSETQ. This CDR3 spans 15 amino acids. Deletions cut 3 bases from V and 10 bases from J, with 17 bases between. The CDR3 loop reads CASSSSPGEGSPLHF. Written as DNA, the CDR3 is TGCGCCAGCAGCTCCTCTCCAGGGGAAGGATCACCCCTCCACTTT.

The chain uses TRBV6-2 or TRBV6-3 and TRBJ2-7; 9 bases are a match to TRBD1. The trim removed 5 bases at V and 6 bases at J, leaving 8 bases unmatched. The CDR3 is 14 amino acids. Germline-derived CDR1 and CDR2 are MNHEY and SVGEGT. The CDR3 DNA follows: TGTGCCAGCAGTGGAGGACAGGGGCCCTCCGAGCAGTACTTC. Translating it yields CASSGGQGPSEQYF.